This record looks at one TCR beta chain sequence and its context. The antigen remains undetermined. The entry originates in a study of T-cell memory formation after mild COVID-19. About the study: Largely, TCR clusters stayed within a single donor. Findings of the study overall: The pre-infection memory compartment contained some responding clones, suggesting cross-reactive memory joined. The CD4+ clones that contracted clustered mainly within CM and EM, and the CD8+ clones concentrated in EMRA.

A single record per CDR3 protein comes from TCRdb applying MiXCR to the 5' RACE reads. The sample lists about 340,000 distinct CDR3 sequences; 13% to 15% were seen once. CDR1 and CDR2 (germline): DFQATT, SNEGSKA (reference sequence). V shed 1 base, J shed 6 bases, and the junction held 8 bases outside the gene matches. This CDR3 region has 16 residues. This clonotype was sampled from a man in his late teens or twenties who had mild COVID-19 (a few samples of this study predate the infection). Cell type and time point are not known. This rearrangement joins TRBV20-1 to TRBJ2-1, with 11 bases identical to TRBD2. The sample taken for sequencing was PBMCs or a T cell subset sorted from them (not recorded which). CDR3 bases: TGCAGTGCTAGAGTCCCCACTAGCGGGGGCCGCAATGAGCAGTTCTTC. Residues: CSARVPTSGGRNEQFF.